A single sample is the source of the 21 T cell receptor beta chains below, sequenced in a study of molecular identifiers for immune sequencing clone quantification. TCRdb recomputed calls from the PCR reads with MiXCR, one row per CDR3 protein. The data contain about 640,000 distinct CDR3 sequences, nearly 20% of them seen just once; the ten biggest clones take up roughly 0.85%. The sample comprised naive CD8+ T cells from blood, with Jurkat cell RNA spiked in. Subset here: FACS-sorted CD8+CD4-CCR7+CD45RA+ naive T cells. These receptors originate from a human donor in good health. Some libraries in this study had Jurkat cell RNA spiked in.

This clonotype was recorded many times. DNA of the CDR3: TGTGCCAGCAGCGGTTGGTACCAAGAGACCCAGTACTTC. Amino acid sequence: CASSGWYQETQYF. This chain connects TRBV11-1 to TRBJ2-5; D unresolved. The CDR3 extends over 13 amino acids. Per the germline V gene, CDR1 is SGHAT and CDR2 is FQDESV (reference sequence). V lost 5 bases and J 0 bases, leaving 7 bases between the germline ends.

This clonotype was detected many times. The CDR3 DNA reads TGTGCCAGCAGCCCAAGACCAATGGGGATGGAGTATAGCAATCAGCCCCAGCATTTT. Translating it yields CASSPRPMGMEYSNQPQHF. This rearrangement joins TRBV3-1 to TRBJ1-5; D gene uncertain. Trimming took off 4 bases at V and 0 bases at J, with 22 bases between the two ends. The CDR3 length is 19 residues. From germline, CDR1 is LGHDT and CDR2 YNNKEL (reference sequence).

Note on this clonotype: An end of the junction does not agree with germline; a read error may underlie this. The chain uses TRBV5-6 and TRBJ2-7, with D unresolved. This CDR3 contains 14 residues. Per the germline V gene, CDR1 is SGHDT and CDR2 is YYEEEE. DNA of the CDR3: TGTGCCAGCAGCTTGGCCGGCAGGTCGAGAGAGCGGTACTTC. This sequence encodes CASSLAGRSRERYF.

There are many counts of this clonotype. V usage is TRBV19 and J usage is TRBJ1-5; D not certain. Germline CDR1 is LNHDA and CDR2 is SQIVND (reference sequence). The V and J ends lost 0 bases and 4 bases respectively, with 4 bases between them. This CDR3 has 13 amino acids. Written as DNA, the CDR3 is TGTGCCAGTAGTATAGATTTAAATCAGCCCCAGCATTTT. Protein sequence: CASSIDLNQPQHF.

In the case of this clonotype: An end of the junction does not agree with germline; a read error may underlie this. V is TRBV29-1 and J is TRBJ2-2; D might be TRBD2 (5 bases). CDR3 size: 13 residues. Germline CDR1 SQVTM, CDR2 ANQGSEA. CDR3 nucleotide sequence: TGCAGCATCGGGGTTGCGAACACCGGGAAGCTGTTTTTT. Encoded protein: CSIGVANTGKLFF.

The chain combines TRBV27 with TRBJ2-7, with TRBD2 matching over 9 bases. This CDR3 spans 16 amino acids. With 4 bases clipped from V and 0 bases from J, the junction kept 7 bases outside the gene matches. In germline, CDR1 is MNHEY, CDR2 SMNVEV (reference sequence). The CDR3 loop is CASSWRGGITSYEQYF. The CDR3 nucleotides are TGTGCCAGCAGTTGGCGGGGGGGGATCACCTCCTACGAGCAGTACTTC.

There are many counts of this clonotype. The chain uses TRBV28 and TRBJ1-5; perhaps TRBD1 as D (6 bases). From germline, CDR1 is MDHEN and CDR2 SYDVKM. CDR3 length: 16 amino acids. V was trimmed by 4 bases and J by 6 bases, leaving 19 bases between them. This CDR3 reads CASSSSSTGFLQPQHF. Here the CDR3 DNA reads TGTGCCAGCAGTTCCTCCTCGACAGGATTTCTTCAGCCCCAGCATTTT. Filled out from reference TRBV28 and TRBJ1-5, the complete variable domain reads DVKVTQSSRYLVKRTGEKVFLECVQDMDHENMFWYRQDPGLGLRLIYFSYDVKMKEKGDIPEGYSVSREKKERFSLILESASTNQTSMYLCASSSSSTGFLQPQHFGDGTRLSIL.

This clonotype was counted ten times or more. The chain joins TRBV10-3 to TRBJ2-7; 8 bases are shared with TRBD2. This CDR3 region has 15 residues. Trimming took 5 bases from V and 0 from J; bases not matched to a gene: 6. The V gene's germline CDR1 is ENHRY and CDR2 SYGVKD. In DNA form, the CDR3 reads TGTGCCATCAGTTATAGCGGGGCACGCTCCTACGAGCAGTACTTC. Its protein is CAISYSGARSYEQYF.

This clonotype was detected ten times or more. This chain joins TRBV28 and TRBJ2-3; no reliable D call. This CDR3 region has 14 residues. From germline, CDR1 is MDHEN and CDR2 SYDVKM. V was cut by 6 bases and J by 2 bases, with 12 bases left in between. CDR3 in DNA: TGTGCCAGCAGCCCCTGGGCCTCCACAGATACGCAGTATTTT. Its protein is CASSPWASTDTQYF.

In the case of this clonotype: A much larger clone differs by one base, so this may be a read error. The chain combines TRBV12-3 or TRBV12-4 with TRBJ2-5; D might be TRBD2 (5 bases). The CDR3 is made up of 14 amino acids. This CDR3 is CASSLAWVREIQYF. The CDR3 nucleotides read TGTGCCAGCAGCTTAGCGTGGGTGAGGGAGATCCAGTACTTC.

This clonotype was picked up many times. This rearrangement joins TRBV7-2 to TRBJ2-3; perhaps TRBD2 as D (5 bases). CDR1 is SGHTA and CDR2 is FQGNSA in the germline V gene. CDR3 length: 17 amino acids. V was trimmed by 1 base and J by 3 bases, leaving 17 bases between them. Written as DNA, the CDR3 is TGTGCCAGCAGCTTAGTGGCGGCGATTGAGGGAACAGATACGCAGTATTTT. It yields the protein CASSLVAAIEGTDTQYF.

In its sample, this clonotype was seen many times. The genes are TRBV9 and TRBJ1-1; tentatively, D is TRBD1 (6 bases). Trimming took 7 bases from V and 4 from J, leaving 14 bases between them. Germline V gives CDR1 SGDLS, CDR2 YYNGEE. The CDR3 is 13 amino acids. The DNA of the CDR3 is TGTGCCAGCTCGGAGGGAGGGGGCACTGAAGCTTTCTTT. Protein sequence: CASSEGGGTEAFF.

This clonotype was recorded many times. The chain uses TRBV5-4 and TRBJ1-2; D remains unclear. The CDR3 has 12 amino acids. Germline V gives CDR1 SGHNT, CDR2 YYREEE (reference sequence). Trimming removed 0 bases from V and 4 bases from J, with 4 bases in between. CDR3 protein: CASSLESYGYTF. The CDR3, as DNA: TGTGCCAGCAGCTTGGAAAGCTATGGCTACACCTTC.

This clonotype occurred many times. J is TRBJ2-6 and V is TRBV9, with D perhaps TRBD1 (6 bases). CDR3 size: 18 residues. Germline V gene lookup returns CDR1 SGDLS and CDR2 YYNGEE. The V gene lost 3 bases and the J gene lost 0 bases, with 16 bases spanning the gap. CDR3 nucleotide sequence: TGTGCCAGCAGCGCACAGGGAATGGTTTACTCTGGGGCCAACGTCCTGACTTTC. Translating it yields CASSAQGMVYSGANVLTF.

This chain connects TRBV12-3 or TRBV12-4 to TRBJ2-6; D uncertain. The CDR3 spans 18 residues. V lost 7 bases to trimming and J lost 4 bases, with 23 bases between them. DNA for the CDR3: TGTGCCAGCACTTACGGCGGCCAGCCCCAAGTCGGGGCCAACGTCCTGACTTTC. The encoded protein is CASTYGGQPQVGANVLTF.

The sample holds many counts of this clonotype. The chain carries TRBV29-1 and TRBJ2-1; 10 bases are a match to TRBD2. The length of the CDR3 is 17 residues. Germline trimming cut 3 bases from V and 0 bases from J; bases unmatched to any gene: 8. The germline V gene has CDR1 SQVTM and CDR2 ANQGSEA. The CDR3 DNA is TGCAGCGTTGAGCCGGGACTAGCGCTGAGCTCCTACAATGAGCAGTTCTTC. Translating gives CSVEPGLALSSYNEQFF.

A remark on this clonotype: This may be a read error, as it is one base from a much larger clone. This rearrangement joins TRBV19 to TRBJ2-3; 9 nucleotides line up with TRBD2. V shed 5 bases, J shed 6 bases, and the junction held 12 bases outside the gene matches. The CDR3 extends over 16 amino acids. Germline V gene lookup returns CDR1 LNHDA and CDR2 SQIVND (reference sequence). In DNA, the CDR3 is TGTGCCAGTAGTTGCCTTAGCGGGAGTGGCGTGGATACGCAGTATTTT. Encoded protein: CASSCLSGSGVDTQYF.

This clonotype was seen a few times. V gene TRBV5-8 combines with J gene TRBJ2-1; perhaps TRBD2 as D (7 bases). This CDR3 has 15 amino acids. Germline V gene sequence: CDR1 SGHTS, CDR2 YDEGEE. V was pared by 0 bases and J by 5 bases, with 12 bases between. The CDR3 loop reads CASSLAGGAHNEQFF. The CDR3 coding sequence is TGTGCCAGCAGCTTGGCGGGGGGCGCCCACAATGAGCAGTTCTTC. Full variable domain (rest looked up from reference TRBV5-8 and TRBJ2-1): EAGVTQSPTHLIKTRGQQATLRCSPISGHTSVYWYQQALGLGLQFLLWYDEGEERNRGNFPPRFSGRQFPNYSSELNVNALELEDSALYLCASSLAGGAHNEQFFGPGTRLTVL.

As for this clonotype: A much larger clonotype is one base distant, so this may be a read error. The chain combines TRBV27 with TRBJ2-5; D gene uncertain. The CDR3 runs 14 residues. CDR1 is MNHEY, CDR2 SMNVEV, per germline (reference sequence). Trimming took 3 bases from V and 1 from J, leaving 9 bases between them. This CDR3 reads CASSFVASQETQYF. The CDR3 DNA sequence: TGTGCCAGCAGTTTCGTAGCCAGCCAAGAGACCCAGTACTTC.

This clonotype has at least ten counts. The J gene is TRBJ1-5, the V gene TRBV13; TRBD1 aligns across 10 bases. The CDR3 extends over 15 amino acids. Trimming cost V 3 bases and J 6 bases; bases outside gene matches: 5. Germline assignment: CDR1 PRHDT and CDR2 FYEKMQ (reference sequence). The CDR3 protein is CASSFRGQGVQPQHF. The CDR3 DNA follows: TGTGCCAGCAGCTTTCGAGGACAGGGGGTTCAGCCCCAGCATTTT.

In this sample, this clonotype turned up many times. This rearrangement joins TRBV12-3 or TRBV12-4 to TRBJ2-1; 7 nucleotides match TRBD1. V was clipped by 5 bases and J by 9 bases; unmatched bases: 13. The CDR3 has 15 amino acids. The CDR3: CASSKVGTVRAEQFF. CDR3 nucleotide sequence: TGTGCCAGCAGTAAAGTGGGGACAGTTCGGGCTGAGCAGTTCTTC.